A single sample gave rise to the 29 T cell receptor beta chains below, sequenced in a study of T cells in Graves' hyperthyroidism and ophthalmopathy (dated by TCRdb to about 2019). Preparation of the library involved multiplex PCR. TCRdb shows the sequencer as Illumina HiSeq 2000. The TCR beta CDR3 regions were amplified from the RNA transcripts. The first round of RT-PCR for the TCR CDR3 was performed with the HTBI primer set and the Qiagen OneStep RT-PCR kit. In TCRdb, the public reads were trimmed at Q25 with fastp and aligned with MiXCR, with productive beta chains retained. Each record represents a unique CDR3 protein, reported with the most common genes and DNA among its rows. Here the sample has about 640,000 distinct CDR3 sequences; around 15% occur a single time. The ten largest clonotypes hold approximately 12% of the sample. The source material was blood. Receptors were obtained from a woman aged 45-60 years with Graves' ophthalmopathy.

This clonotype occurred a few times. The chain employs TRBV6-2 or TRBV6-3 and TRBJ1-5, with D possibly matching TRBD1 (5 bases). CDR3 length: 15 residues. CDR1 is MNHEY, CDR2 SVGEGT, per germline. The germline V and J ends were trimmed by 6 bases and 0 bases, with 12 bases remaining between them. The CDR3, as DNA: TGTGCCAGCAGCAGGGTAGACCGTAGCAATCAGCCCCAGCATTTT. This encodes CASSRVDRSNQPQHF.

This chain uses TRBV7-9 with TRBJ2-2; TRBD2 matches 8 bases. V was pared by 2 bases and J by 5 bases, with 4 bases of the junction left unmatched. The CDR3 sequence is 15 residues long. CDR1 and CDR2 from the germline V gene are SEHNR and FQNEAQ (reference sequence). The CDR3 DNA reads TGTGCCAGCAGCTTAAAGCGGGGGCTGACCGGGGAGCTGTTTTTT. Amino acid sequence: CASSLKRGLTGELFF.

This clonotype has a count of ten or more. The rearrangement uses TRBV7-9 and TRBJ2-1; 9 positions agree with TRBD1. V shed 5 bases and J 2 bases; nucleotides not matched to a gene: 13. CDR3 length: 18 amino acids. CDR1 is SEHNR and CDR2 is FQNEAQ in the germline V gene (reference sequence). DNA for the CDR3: TGTGCCAGCAGCGTCCGGGACAGGGTAGGGGAAACCTACAATGAGCAGTTCTTC. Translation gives CASSVRDRVGETYNEQFF.

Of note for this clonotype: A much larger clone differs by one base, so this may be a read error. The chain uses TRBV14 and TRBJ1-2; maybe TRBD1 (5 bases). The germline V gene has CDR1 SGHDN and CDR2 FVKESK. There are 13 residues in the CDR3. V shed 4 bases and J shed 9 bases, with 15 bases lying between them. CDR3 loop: CASSPGGRGCYTF. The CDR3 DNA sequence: TGTGCCAGCAGCCCCGGGGGGAGAGGATGCTACACCTTC.

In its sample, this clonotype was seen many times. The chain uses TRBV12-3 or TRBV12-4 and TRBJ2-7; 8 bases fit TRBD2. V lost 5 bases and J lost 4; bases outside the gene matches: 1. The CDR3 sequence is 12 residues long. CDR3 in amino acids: CASSGLAYEQYF. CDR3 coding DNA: TGTGCCAGCAGTGGACTAGCTTACGAGCAGTACTTC.

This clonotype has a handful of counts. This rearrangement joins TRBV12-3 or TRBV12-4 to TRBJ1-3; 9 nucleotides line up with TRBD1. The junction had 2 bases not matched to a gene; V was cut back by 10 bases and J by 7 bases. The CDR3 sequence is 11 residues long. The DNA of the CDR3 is TGTGCCACCGGGACAGGGAACACCATATATTTT. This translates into CATGTGNTIYF.

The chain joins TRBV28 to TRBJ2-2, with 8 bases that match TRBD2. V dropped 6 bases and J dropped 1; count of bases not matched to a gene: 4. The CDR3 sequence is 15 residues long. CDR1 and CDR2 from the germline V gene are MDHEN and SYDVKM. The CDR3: CASRTGGGNTGELFF. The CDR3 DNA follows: TGTGCCAGCAGAACGGGAGGGGGGAACACCGGGGAGCTGTTTTTT.

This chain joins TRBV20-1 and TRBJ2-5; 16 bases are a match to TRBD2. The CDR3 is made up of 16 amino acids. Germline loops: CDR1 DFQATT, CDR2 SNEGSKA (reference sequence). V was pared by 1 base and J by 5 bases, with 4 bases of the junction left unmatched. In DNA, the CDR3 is TGCAGTGCTAGAGCGGGACTAGCGGGAGGGCTGGAGACCCAGTACTTC. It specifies CSARAGLAGGLETQYF.

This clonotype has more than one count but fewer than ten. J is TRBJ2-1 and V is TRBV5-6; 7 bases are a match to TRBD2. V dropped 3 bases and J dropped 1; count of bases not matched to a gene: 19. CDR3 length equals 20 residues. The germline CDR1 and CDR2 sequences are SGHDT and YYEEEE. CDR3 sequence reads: CASSSGVGGRGFLSYNEQFF. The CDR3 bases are TGTGCCAGCAGCTCTGGGGTAGGCGGGAGAGGGTTTTTGTCCTACAATGAGCAGTTCTTC.

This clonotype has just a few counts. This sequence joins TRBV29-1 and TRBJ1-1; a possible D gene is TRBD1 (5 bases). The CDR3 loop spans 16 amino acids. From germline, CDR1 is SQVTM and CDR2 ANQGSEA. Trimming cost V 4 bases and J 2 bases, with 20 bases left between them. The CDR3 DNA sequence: TGCAGCGTTGCTCGACAGTCGAGGGTCGGAAACACTGAAGCTTTCTTT. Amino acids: CSVARQSRVGNTEAFF.

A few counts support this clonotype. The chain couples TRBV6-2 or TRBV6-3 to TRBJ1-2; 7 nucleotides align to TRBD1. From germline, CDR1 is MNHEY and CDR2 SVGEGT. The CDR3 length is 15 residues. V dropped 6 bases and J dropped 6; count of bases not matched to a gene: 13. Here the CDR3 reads CASRPGTARRDGYTF. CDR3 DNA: TGTGCCAGCAGGCCCGGGACAGCCAGAAGAGATGGCTACACCTTC.

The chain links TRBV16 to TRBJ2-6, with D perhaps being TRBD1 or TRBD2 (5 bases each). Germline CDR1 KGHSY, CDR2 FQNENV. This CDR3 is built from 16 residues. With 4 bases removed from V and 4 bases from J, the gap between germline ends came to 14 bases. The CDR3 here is CASSPSGAAGANVLTF. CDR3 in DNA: TGTGCCAGCAGCCCTTCCGGGGCGGCGGGGGCCAACGTCCTGACTTTC.

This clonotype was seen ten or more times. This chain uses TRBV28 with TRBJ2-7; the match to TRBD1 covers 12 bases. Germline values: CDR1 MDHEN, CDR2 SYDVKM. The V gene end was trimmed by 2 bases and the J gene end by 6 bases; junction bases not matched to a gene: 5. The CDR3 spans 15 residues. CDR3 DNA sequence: TGTGCCAGCAGTTTAATGGGGACAGGGGGCTTCGAGCAGTACTTC. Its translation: CASSLMGTGGFEQYF.

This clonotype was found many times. CDR3 DNA: TGCAGTGCTAGGTACAGGGCGCTGAACACTGAAGCTTTCTTT. Translated, it gives CSARYRALNTEAFF. This chain links TRBV20-1 with TRBJ1-1, with D perhaps matching TRBD1 (6 bases). The CDR3 contains 14 residues. Per germline, CDR1 DFQATT and CDR2 SNEGSKA (reference sequence). V shed 3 bases and J shed 0 bases, with 11 bases lying between them.

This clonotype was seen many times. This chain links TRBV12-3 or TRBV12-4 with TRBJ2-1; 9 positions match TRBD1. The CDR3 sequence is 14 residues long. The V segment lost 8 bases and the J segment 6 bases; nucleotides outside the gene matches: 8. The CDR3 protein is CASLRDRVVNEQFF. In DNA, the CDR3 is TGTGCCAGCCTTCGGGACAGGGTTGTCAATGAGCAGTTCTTC.

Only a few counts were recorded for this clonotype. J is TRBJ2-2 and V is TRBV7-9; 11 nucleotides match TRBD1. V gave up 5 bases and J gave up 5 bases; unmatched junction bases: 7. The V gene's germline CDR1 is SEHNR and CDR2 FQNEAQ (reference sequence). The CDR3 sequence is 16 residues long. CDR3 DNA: TGTGCCAGCAGCCCCCGGACAGGGGGCGCAACCGGGGAGCTGTTTTTT. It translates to CASSPRTGGATGELFF.

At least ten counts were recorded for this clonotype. The CDR3 sequence is CASSLTDSASITDTQYF. The CDR3 DNA is TGTGCCAGCAGCTTAACCGACTCGGCTAGCATTACAGATACGCAGTATTTT. The V call is TRBV7-3, the J call TRBJ2-3; tentative D call: TRBD2 (5 bases). Germline CDR1 SGHTA, CDR2 FQGTGA. V was trimmed by 0 bases and J by 3 bases, leaving 16 bases between them. This CDR3 comprises 17 residues.

The CDR3 coding sequence is TGTGCCACCAGTGAGGGCTATGGCTACACCTTC. It codes for CATSEGYGYTF. The J gene is TRBJ1-2, the V gene TRBV24-1; D not certain. V lost 4 bases, J lost 4 bases, and 3 bases lay in between. The CDR3 is 11 residues long. Germline V gene sequence: CDR1 KGHDR, CDR2 SFDVKD.

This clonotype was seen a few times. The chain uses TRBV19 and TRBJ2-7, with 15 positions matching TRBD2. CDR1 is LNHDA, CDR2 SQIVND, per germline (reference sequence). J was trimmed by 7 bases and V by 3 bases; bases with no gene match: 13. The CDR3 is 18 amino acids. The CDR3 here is CASSILPGLAGGGGEQYF. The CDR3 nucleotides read TGTGCCAGTAGTATCCTACCGGGACTAGCGGGAGGAGGGGGGGAGCAGTACTTC.

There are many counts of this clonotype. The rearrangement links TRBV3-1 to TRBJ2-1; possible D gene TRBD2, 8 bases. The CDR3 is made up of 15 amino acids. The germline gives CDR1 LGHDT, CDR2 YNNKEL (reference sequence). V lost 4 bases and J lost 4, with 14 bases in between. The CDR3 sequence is CASSPLAGQYNEQFF. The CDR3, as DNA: TGTGCCAGCAGCCCCTTAGCGGGACAGTACAATGAGCAGTTCTTC.

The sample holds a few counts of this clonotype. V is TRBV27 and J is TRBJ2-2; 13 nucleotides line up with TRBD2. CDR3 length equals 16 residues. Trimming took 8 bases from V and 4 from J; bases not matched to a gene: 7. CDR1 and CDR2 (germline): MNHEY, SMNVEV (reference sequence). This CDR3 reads CASAQGLAGSTGELFF. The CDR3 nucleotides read TGTGCCAGCGCTCAGGGACTAGCGGGGTCCACCGGGGAGCTGTTTTTT.

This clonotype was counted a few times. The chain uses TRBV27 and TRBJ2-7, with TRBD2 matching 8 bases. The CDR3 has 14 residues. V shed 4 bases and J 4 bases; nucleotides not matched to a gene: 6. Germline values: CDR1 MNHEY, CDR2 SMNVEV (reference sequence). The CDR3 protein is CASSSGSSGYEQYF. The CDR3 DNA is TGTGCCAGCAGTTCGGGATCTAGCGGGTACGAGCAGTACTTC.

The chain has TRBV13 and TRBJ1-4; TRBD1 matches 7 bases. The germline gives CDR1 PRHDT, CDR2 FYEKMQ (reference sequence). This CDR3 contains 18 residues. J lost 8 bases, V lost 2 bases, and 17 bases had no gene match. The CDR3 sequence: CASSLTRNRGNLGEKLFF. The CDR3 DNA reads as TGTGCCAGCAGCTTAACTCGGAACAGGGGAAACCTCGGAGAAAAACTGTTTTTT.

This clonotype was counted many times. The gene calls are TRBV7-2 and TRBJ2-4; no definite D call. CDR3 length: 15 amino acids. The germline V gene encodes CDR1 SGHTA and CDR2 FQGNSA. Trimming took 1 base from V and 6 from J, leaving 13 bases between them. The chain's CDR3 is CASSLVSGFANIQYF. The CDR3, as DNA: TGTGCCAGCAGCTTAGTTTCCGGGTTTGCAAACATTCAGTACTTC.

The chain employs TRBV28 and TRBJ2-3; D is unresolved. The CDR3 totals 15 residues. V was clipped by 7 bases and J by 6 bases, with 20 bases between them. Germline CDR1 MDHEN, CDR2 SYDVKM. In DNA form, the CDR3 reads TGTGCCAGCATCCCTCGACTTTTATTGGGGGATACGCAGTATTTT. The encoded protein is CASIPRLLLGDTQYF.

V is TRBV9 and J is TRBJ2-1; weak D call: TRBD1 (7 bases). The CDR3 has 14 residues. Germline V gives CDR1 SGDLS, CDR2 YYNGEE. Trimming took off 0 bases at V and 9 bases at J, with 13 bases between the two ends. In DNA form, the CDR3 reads TGTGCCAGCAGCGTAGTTGGAGGGGGCAGTGAGCAGTTCTTC. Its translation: CASSVVGGGSEQFF.

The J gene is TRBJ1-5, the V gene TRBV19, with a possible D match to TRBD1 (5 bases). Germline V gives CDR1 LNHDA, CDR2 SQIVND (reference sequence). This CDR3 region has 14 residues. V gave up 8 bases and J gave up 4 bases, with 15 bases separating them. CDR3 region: CASWGTSTNQPQHF. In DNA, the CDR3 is TGTGCCAGTTGGGGCACATCCACTAATCAGCCCCAGCATTTT. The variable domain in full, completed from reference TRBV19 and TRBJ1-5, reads DGGITQSPKYLFRKEGQNVTLSCEQNLNHDAMYWYRQDPGQGLRLIYYSQIVNDFQKGDIAEGYSVSREKKESFPLTVTSAQKNPTAFYLCASWGTSTNQPQHFGDGTRLSIL.

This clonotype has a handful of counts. CDR3 DNA sequence: TGTGCCAGTACCCCCGGGACAGCGAACACCGGGGAGCTGTTTTTT. As protein: CASTPGTANTGELFF. The chain uses TRBV19 and TRBJ2-2, with TRBD1 matching over 7 bases. The CDR3 totals 15 residues. Losses at the gene ends were 7 bases for V and 0 bases for J; bases not matched to a gene: 5. From germline, CDR1 is LNHDA and CDR2 SQIVND (reference sequence). The whole variable domain, remainder taken from reference TRBV19 and TRBJ2-2, is DGGITQSPKYLFRKEGQNVTLSCEQNLNHDAMYWYRQDPGQGLRLIYYSQIVNDFQKGDIAEGYSVSREKKESFPLTVTSAQKNPTAFYLCASTPGTANTGELFFGEGSRLTVL.

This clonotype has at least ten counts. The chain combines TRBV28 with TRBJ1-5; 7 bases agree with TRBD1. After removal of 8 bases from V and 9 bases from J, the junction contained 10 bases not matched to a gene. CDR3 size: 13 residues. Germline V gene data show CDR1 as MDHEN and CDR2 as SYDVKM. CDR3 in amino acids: CASRDSRLSPQHF. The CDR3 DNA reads TGTGCCAGCCGGGACAGTCGACTATCGCCCCAGCATTTT. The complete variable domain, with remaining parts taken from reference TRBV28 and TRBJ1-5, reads DVKVTQSSRYLVKRTGEKVFLECVQDMDHENMFWYRQDPGLGLRLIYFSYDVKMKEKGDIPEGYSVSREKKERFSLILESASTNQTSMYLCASRDSRLSPQHFGDGTRLSIL.